This T cell receptor beta chain was sequenced during a study of blood T cell repertoires in COVID-19. Study summary: Sources were T cells, B-cell-depleted T cells, or PBMCs; the material itself was cDNA or gDNA.

Germline V gene sequence: CDR1 LGHNA, CDR2 YSLEER. The CDR3 runs to 17 residues. The ends lost 0 bases at V and 2 bases at J; junction bases unmatched: 6. The assay was immunoSEQ multiplex PCR, and TCRdb's table has in-frame clones only and misses some. In the table there are approximately 230,000 clones, 70% to 90% of which are singletons. The V gene is TRBV4-3, the J gene TRBJ2-2; 7 nucleotides match TRBD2. The sequencing sample was made of peripheral blood. This sequence originates from a man between 18 and 35 years old with active or convalescent COVID-19. CDR3 amino acids: CASSQDPLAVNTGELFF. The CDR3 region has the DNA TGCGCCAGCAGCCAAGATCCCCTAGCGGTTAACACCGGGGAGCTGTTTTTT.